The following is a T cell receptor (beta chain) sequence with its context. This record comes from a study of OX40 agonist ivuxolimab in advanced cancers. Study summary: Roughly two fifths of patients had received prior checkpoint inhibitor therapy.

Trimming removed 8 bases from V and 1 base from J; junction bases left unmatched: 7. The CDR3 totals 15 residues. Germline assignment: CDR1 SEHNR and CDR2 FQNEAQ (reference sequence). TCRdb keeps only in-frame clones here, not all; method: immunoSEQ multiplex PCR. The profile shows around 19,000 clones, over 65% of them singletons. The material sequenced was CD4+ or CD8+ T cells sorted from blood, taken in a trial of the OX40 agonist ivuxolimab. The gene calls are TRBV7-9 and TRBJ2-2; 7 nucleotides match TRBD2. This receptor was obtained from an adult with an advanced solid tumor such as melanoma, head and neck, liver or kidney cancer. The CDR3 protein is CASQPGTKNTGELFF. Here the CDR3 DNA reads TGTGCCAGCCAACCGGGGACTAAGAACACCGGGGAGCTGTTTTTT.